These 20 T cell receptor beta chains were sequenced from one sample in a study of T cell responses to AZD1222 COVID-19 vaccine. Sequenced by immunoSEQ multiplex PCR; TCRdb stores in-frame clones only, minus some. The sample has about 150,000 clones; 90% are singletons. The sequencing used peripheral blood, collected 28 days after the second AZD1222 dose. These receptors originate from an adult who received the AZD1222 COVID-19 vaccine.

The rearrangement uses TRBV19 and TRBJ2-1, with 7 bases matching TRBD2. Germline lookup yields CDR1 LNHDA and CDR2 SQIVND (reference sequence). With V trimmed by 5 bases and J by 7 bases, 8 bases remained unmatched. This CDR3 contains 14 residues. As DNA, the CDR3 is TGTGCCAGTAGTTGGGGGGGAGATCCTAATGAGCAGTTCTTC. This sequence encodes CASSWGGDPNEQFF.

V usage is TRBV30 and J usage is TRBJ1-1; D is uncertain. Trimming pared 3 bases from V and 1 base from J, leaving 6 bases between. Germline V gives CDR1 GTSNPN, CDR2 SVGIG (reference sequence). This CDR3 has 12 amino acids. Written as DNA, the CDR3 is TGTGCCTGGAGCAAGGCGAACACTGAAGCTTTCTTT. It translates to CAWSKANTEAFF. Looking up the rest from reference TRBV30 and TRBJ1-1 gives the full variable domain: SQTIHQWPATLVQPVGSPLSLECTVEGTSNPNLYWYRQAAGRGLQLLFYSVGIGQISSEVPQNLSASRPQDRQFILSSKKLLLSDSGFYLCAWSKANTEAFFGQGTRLTVV.

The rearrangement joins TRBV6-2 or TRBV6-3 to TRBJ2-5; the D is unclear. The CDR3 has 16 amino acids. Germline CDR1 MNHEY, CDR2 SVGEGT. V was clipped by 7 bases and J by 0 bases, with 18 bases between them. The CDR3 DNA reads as TGTGCCAGCATCCCAGAGATAGGCGGATACCAAGAGACCCAGTACTTC. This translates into CASIPEIGGYQETQYF.

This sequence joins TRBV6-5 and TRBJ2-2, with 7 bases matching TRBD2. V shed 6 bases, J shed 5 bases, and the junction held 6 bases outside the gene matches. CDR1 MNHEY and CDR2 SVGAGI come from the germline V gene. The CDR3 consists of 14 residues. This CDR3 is CASRRERVTGELFF. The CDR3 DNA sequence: TGTGCCAGCAGGCGGGAGCGGGTGACCGGGGAGCTGTTTTTT.

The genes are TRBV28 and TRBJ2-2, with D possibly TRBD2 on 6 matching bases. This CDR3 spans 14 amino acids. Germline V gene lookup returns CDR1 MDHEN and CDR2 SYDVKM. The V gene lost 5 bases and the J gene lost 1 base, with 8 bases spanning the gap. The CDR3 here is CASSVGGNTGELFF. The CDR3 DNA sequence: TGTGCCAGCAGTGTCGGGGGGAACACCGGGGAGCTGTTTTTT.

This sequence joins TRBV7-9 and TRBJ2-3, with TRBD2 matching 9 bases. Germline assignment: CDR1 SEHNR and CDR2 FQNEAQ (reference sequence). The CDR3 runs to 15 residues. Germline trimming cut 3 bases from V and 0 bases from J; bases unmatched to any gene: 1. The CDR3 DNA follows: TGTGCCAGCAGCTTTACTAGCGGGAGCACAGATACGCAGTATTTT. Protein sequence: CASSFTSGSTDTQYF.

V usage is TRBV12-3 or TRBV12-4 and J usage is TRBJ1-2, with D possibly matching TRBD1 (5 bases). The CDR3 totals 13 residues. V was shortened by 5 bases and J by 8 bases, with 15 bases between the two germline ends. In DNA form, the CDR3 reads TGTGCCAGCAGTGATAGGGGTCGTCAGGGCTACACCTTC. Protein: CASSDRGRQGYTF.

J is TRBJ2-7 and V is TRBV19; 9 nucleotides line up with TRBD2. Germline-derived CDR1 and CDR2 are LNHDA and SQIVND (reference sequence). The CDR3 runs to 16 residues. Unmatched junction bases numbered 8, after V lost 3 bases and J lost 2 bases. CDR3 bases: TGTGCCAGTAGTATTTCTAGCGGGATGGCAACCTACGAGCAGTACTTC. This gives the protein CASSISSGMATYEQYF.

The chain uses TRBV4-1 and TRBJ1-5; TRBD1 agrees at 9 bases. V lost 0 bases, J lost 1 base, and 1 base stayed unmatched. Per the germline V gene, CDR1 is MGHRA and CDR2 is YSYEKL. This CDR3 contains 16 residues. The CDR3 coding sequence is TGCGCCAGCAGCCAAGACGGGACAGGGAGCAATCAGCCCCAGCATTTT. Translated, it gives CASSQDGTGSNQPQHF.

The CDR3 sequence is CAWSVNSNQPQHF. CDR3 in DNA: TGTGCCTGGAGTGTCAATAGCAATCAGCCCCAGCATTTT. The rearrangement uses TRBV30 and TRBJ1-5, with unresolved D. Germline assignment: CDR1 GTSNPN and CDR2 SVGIG (reference sequence). The V and J ends lost 0 bases and 0 bases respectively, with 3 bases between them. The CDR3 extends over 13 amino acids.

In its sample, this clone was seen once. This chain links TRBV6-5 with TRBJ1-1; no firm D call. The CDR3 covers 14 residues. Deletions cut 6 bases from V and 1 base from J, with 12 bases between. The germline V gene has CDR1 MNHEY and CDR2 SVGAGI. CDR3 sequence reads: CASSPPRRNTEAFF. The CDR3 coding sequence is TGTGCCAGCAGCCCCCCCCGACGGAACACTGAAGCTTTCTTT.

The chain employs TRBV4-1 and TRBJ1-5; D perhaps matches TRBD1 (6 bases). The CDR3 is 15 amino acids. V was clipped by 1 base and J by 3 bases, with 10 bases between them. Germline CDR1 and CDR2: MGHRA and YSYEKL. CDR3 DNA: TGCGCCAGCAGCCAAGTAGCAGGGGTCAATCAGCCCCAGCATTTT. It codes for CASSQVAGVNQPQHF.

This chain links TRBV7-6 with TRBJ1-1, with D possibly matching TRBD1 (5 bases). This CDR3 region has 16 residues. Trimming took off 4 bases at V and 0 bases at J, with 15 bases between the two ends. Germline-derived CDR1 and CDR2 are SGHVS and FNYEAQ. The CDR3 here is CASSSVGGSMNTEAFF. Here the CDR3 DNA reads TGTGCCAGCAGCTCGGTCGGGGGGTCCATGAACACTGAAGCTTTCTTT.

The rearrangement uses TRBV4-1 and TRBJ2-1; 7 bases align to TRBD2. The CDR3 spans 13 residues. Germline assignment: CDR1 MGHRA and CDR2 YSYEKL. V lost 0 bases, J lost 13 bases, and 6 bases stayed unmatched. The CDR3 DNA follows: TGCGCCAGCAGCCAAGAGGGCCTAGCGGACCAGTTCTTC. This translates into CASSQEGLADQFF.

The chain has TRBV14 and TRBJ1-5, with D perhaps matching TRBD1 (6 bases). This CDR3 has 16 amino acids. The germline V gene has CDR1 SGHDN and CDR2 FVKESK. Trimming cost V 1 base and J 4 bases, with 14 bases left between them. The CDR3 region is CASSQGADRVNQPQHF. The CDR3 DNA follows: TGTGCCAGCAGCCAAGGGGCGGACAGAGTGAATCAGCCCCAGCATTTT.

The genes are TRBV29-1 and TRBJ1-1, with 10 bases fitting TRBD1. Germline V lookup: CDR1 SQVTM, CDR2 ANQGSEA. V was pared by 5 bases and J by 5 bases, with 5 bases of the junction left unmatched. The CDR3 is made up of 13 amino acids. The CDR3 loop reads CSVSDRGLTEAFF. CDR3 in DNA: TGCAGCGTTTCAGACAGGGGGCTGACTGAAGCTTTCTTT.

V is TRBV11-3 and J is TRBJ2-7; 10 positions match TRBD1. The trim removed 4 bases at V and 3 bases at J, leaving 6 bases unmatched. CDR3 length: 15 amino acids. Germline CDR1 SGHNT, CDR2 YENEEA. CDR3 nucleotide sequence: TGTGCCAGCAGCTCCCGGGACAGGGGTCACTACGAGCAGTACTTC. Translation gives CASSSRDRGHYEQYF.

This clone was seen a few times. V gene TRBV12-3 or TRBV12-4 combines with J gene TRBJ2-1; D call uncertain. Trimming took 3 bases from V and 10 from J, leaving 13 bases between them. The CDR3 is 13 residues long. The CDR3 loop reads CASSFDGVGEQFF. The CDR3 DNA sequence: TGTGCCAGCAGTTTCGATGGGGTGGGGGAGCAGTTCTTC.

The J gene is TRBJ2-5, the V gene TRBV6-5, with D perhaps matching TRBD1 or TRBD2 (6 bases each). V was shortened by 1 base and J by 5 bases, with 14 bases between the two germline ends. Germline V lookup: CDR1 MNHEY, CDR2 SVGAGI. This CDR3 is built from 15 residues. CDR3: CASSYLGGGGETQYF. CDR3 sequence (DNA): TGTGCCAGCAGTTACTTAGGGGGAGGAGGGGAGACCCAGTACTTC.

CDR3 sequence reads: CASGGTVANYGYTF. The CDR3, as DNA: TGTGCCAGCGGGGGTACAGTAGCTAACTATGGCTACACCTTC. J is TRBJ1-2 and V is TRBV6-5; D perhaps matches TRBD1 (5 bases). The CDR3 contains 14 residues. Trimming pared 8 bases from V and 0 bases from J, leaving 13 bases between. Germline V gene lookup returns CDR1 MNHEY and CDR2 SVGAGI.